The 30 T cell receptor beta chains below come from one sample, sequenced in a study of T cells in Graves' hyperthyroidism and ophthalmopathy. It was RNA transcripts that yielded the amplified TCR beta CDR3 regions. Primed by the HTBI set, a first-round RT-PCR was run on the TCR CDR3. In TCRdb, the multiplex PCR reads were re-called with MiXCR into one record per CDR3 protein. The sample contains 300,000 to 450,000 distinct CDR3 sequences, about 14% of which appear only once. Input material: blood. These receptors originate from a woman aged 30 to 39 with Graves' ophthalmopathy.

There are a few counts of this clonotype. Here the CDR3 DNA reads TGCAGCGTTGGGGGAGGGGTCGGGTACGAGCAGTACTTC. Translation gives CSVGGGVGYEQYF. The rearrangement joins TRBV29-1 to TRBJ2-7; 7 bases map to TRBD2. CDR3 size: 13 residues. The germline V gene has CDR1 SQVTM and CDR2 ANQGSEA. V shed 4 bases, J shed 4 bases, and the junction held 7 bases outside the gene matches.

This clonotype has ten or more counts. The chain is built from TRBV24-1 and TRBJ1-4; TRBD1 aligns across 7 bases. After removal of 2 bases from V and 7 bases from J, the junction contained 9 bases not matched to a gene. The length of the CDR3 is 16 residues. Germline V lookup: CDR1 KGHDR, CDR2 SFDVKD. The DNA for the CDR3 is TGTGCCACCAGTGATTCAGCACAGGGGCCGGTTGAAAAACTGTTTTTT. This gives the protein CATSDSAQGPVEKLFF.

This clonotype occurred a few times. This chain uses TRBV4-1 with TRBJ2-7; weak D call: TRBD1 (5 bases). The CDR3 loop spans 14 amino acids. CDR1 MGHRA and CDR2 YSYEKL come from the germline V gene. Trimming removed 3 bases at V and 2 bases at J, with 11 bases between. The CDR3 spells CASSHRQGTYEQYF. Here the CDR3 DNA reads TGCGCCAGCAGCCATAGGCAGGGTACCTACGAGCAGTACTTC.

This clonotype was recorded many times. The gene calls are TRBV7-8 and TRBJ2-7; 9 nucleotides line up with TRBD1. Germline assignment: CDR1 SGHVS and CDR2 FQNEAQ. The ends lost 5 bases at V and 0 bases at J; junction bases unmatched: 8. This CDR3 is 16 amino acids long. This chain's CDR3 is CASSDLRDRVSYEQYF. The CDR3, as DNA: TGTGCCAGCAGCGACCTACGGGACAGGGTCTCCTACGAGCAGTACTTC.

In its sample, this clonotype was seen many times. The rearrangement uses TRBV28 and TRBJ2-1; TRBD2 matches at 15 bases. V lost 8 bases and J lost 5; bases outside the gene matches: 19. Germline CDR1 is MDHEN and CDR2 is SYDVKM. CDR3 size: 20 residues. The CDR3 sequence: CASSGLAGGPGFGSDNEQFF. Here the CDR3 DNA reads TGTGCCAGCTCAGGACTAGCGGGGGGGCCTGGCTTTGGGTCTGACAATGAGCAGTTCTTC.

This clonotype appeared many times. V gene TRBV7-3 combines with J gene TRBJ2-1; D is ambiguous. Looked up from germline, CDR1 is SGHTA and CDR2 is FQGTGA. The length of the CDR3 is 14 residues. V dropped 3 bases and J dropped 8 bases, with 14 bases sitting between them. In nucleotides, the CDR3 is TGTGCCAGCAGCTTCGGGCCCTCGGACGATGAGCAGTTCTTC. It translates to CASSFGPSDDEQFF.

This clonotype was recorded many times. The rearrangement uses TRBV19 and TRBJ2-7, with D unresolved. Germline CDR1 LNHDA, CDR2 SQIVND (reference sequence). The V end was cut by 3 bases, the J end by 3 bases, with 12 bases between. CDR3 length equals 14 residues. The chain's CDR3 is CASSISHTIYEQYF. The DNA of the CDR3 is TGTGCCAGTAGTATTTCTCACACGATCTACGAGCAGTACTTC. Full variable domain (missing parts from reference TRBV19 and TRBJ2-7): DGGITQSPKYLFRKEGQNVTLSCEQNLNHDAMYWYRQDPGQGLRLIYYSQIVNDFQKGDIAEGYSVSREKKESFPLTVTSAQKNPTAFYLCASSISHTIYEQYFGPGTRLTVT.

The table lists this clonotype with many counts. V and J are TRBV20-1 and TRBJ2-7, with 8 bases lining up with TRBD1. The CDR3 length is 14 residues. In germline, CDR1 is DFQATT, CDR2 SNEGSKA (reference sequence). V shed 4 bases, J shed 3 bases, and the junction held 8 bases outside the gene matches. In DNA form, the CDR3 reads TGCAGTGCTATGAGGAATGACAGGGGCTACGAGCAGTACTTC. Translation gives CSAMRNDRGYEQYF.

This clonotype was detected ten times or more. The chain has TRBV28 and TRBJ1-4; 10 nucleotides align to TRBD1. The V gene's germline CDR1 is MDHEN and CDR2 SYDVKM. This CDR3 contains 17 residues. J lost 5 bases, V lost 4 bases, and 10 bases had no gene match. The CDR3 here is CASSSLGQGIGNEKLFF. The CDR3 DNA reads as TGTGCCAGCAGTTCGCTGGGACAGGGGATTGGGAATGAAAAACTGTTTTTT.

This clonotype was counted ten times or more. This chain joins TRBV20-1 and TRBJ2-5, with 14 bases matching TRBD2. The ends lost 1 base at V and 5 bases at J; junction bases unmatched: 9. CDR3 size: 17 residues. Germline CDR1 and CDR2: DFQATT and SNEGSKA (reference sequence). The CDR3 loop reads CSARVGTSGGTWETQYF. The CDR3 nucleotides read TGCAGTGCTAGAGTGGGGACTAGCGGGGGAACCTGGGAGACCCAGTACTTC.

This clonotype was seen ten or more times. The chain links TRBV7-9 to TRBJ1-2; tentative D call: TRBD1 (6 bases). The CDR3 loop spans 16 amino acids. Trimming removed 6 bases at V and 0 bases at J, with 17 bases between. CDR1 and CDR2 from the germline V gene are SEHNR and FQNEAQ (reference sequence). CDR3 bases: TGTGCCAGCAGTCAATCAGGGGCCGCAGCTAACTATGGCTACACCTTC. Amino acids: CASSQSGAAANYGYTF.

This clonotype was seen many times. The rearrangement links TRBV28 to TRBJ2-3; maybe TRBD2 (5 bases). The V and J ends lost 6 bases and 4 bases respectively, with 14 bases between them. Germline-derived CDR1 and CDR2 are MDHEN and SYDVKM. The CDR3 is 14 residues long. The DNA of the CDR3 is TGTGCCAGCAGCACTCTAGCTCGCGCAGATACGCAGTATTTT. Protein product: CASSTLARADTQYF.

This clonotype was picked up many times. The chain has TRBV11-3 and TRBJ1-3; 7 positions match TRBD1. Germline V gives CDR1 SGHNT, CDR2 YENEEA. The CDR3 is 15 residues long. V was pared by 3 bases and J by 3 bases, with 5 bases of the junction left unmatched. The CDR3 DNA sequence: TGTGCCAGCAGCTTGACAGGGATTGGTGGAAACACCATATATTTT. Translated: CASSLTGIGGNTIYF.

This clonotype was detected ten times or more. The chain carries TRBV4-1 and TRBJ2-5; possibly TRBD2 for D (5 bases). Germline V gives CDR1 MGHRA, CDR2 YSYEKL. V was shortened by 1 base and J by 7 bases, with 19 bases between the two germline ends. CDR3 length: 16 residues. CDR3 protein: CASSQGRASSGGTQYF. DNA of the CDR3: TGCGCCAGCAGCCAAGGGCGGGCATCGTCAGGTGGGACCCAGTACTTC.

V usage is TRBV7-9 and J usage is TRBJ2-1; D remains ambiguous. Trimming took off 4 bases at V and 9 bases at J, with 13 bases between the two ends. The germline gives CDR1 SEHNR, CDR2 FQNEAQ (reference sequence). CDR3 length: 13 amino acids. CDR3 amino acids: CASSSPDSAEQFF. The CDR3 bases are TGTGCCAGCAGCTCCCCGGATTCGGCTGAGCAGTTCTTC.

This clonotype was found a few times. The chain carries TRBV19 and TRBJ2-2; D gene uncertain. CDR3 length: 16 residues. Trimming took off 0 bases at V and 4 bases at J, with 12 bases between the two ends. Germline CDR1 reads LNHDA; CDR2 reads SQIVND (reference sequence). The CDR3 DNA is TGTGCCAGTAGTATAGATCGGAAGGGAAGCACCGGGGAGCTGTTTTTT. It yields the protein CASSIDRKGSTGELFF.

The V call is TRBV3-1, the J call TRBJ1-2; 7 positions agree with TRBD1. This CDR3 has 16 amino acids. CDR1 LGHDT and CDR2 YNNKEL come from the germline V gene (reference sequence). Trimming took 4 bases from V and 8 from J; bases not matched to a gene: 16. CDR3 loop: CASSPWAGGPVEGYTF. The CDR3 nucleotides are TGTGCCAGCAGCCCCTGGGCAGGGGGGCCTGTAGAGGGCTACACCTTC.

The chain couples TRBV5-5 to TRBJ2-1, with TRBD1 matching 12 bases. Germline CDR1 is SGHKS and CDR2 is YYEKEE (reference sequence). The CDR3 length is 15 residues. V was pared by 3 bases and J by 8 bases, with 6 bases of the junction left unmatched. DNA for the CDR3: TGTGCCAGCAGCTCGGGACAGGGGGCGGCGGATGAGCAGTTCTTC. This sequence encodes CASSSGQGAADEQFF.

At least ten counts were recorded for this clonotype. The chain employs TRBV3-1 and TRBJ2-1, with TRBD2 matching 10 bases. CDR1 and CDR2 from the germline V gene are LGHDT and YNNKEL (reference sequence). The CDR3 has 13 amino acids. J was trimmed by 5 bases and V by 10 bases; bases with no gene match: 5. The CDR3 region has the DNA TGTGCCATTTCAGCGGGGGGGCACAATGAGCAGTTCTTC. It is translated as CAISAGGHNEQFF.

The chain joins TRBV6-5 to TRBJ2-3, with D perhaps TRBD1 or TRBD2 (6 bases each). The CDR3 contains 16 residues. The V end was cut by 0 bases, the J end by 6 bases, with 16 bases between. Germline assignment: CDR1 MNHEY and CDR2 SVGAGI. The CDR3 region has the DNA TGTGCCAGCAGTTACTCTCTCCGGGGGCTTGGTGATACGCAGTATTTT. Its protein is CASSYSLRGLGDTQYF.

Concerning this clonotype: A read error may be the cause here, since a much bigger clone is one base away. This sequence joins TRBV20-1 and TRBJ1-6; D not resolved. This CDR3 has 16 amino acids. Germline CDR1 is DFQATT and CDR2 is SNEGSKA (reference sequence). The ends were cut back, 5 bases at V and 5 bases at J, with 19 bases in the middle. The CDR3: CSAPNYLTADNSPLHF. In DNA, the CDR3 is TGCAGTGCTCCGAACTATCTTACAGCTGATAATTCACCCCTCCACTTT.

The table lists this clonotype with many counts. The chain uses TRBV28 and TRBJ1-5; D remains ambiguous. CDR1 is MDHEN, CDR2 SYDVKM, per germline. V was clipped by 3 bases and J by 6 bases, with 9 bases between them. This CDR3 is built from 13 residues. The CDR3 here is CASSFKGSQPQHF. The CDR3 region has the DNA TGTGCCAGCAGTTTTAAGGGAAGTCAGCCCCAGCATTTT.

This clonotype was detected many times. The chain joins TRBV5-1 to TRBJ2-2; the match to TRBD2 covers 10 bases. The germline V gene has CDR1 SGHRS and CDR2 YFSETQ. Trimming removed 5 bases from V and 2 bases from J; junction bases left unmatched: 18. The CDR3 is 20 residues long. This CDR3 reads CASRNHLAGDTGVNTGELFF. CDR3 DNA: TGCGCCAGCAGAAATCACCTAGCGGGGGACACGGGAGTCAACACCGGGGAGCTGTTTTTT.

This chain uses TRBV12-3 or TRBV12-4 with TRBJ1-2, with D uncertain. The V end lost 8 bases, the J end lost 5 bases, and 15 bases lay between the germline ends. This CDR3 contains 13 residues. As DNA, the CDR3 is TGTGCCAGCGCCGGCGAGGGCCCTTATGGCTACACCTTC. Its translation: CASAGEGPYGYTF.

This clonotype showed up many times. The CDR3 region is CASSDSVRGQETQYF. The CDR3 DNA reads as TGTGCCAGCAGTGATTCGGTACGGGGGCAGGAGACCCAGTACTTC. The chain combines TRBV25-1 with TRBJ2-5; D is perhaps TRBD1 or TRBD2 (6 bases each). The CDR3 contains 15 residues. The V gene lost 3 bases and the J gene lost 5 bases, with 16 bases spanning the gap. Per the germline V gene, CDR1 is MGHDK and CDR2 is SYGVNS.

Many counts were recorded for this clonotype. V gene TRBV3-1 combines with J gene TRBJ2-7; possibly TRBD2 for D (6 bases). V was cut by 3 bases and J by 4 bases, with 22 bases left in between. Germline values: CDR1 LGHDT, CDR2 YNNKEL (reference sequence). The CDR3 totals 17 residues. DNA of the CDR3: TGTGCCAGCAGCCATCCTCGAATCGGGACTCAGCCTTACGAGCAGTACTTC. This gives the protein CASSHPRIGTQPYEQYF.

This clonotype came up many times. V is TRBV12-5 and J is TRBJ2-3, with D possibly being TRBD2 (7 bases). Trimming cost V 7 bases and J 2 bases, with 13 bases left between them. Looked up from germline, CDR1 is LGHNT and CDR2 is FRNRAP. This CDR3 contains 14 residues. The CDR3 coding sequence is TGTGCTAGTGTGTCGGGGGGCGCCACAGATACGCAGTATTTT. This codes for CASVSGGATDTQYF.

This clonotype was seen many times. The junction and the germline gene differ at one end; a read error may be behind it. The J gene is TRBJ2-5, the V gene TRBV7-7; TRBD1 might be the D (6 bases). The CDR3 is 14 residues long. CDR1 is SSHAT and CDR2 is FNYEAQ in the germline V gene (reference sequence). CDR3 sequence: CASSAQGLQETQYF. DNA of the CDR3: TGTGCTAGCAGCGCACAGGGCCTCCAAGAGACCCAGTACTTC.

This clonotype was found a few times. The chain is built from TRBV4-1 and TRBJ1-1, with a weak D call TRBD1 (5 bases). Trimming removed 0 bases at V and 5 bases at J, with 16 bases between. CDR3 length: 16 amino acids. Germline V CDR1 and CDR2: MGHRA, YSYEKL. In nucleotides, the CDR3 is TGCGCCAGCAGCCAAGATCCGGGCAGGGAAGGAACTGAAGCTTTCTTT. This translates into CASSQDPGREGTEAFF.

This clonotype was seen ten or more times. The CDR3 bases are TGTGCCAGTAGTTACTCTACTTTGGGGGCCCAGCCCCAGCATTTT. This translates into CASSYSTLGAQPQHF. The chain is built from TRBV19 and TRBJ1-5; D is possibly TRBD1 (6 bases). The V and J ends lost 5 bases and 7 bases respectively, with 18 bases between them. In germline, CDR1 is LNHDA, CDR2 SQIVND (reference sequence). The CDR3 loop spans 15 amino acids.